A selection of T cell receptor beta chains follows, all from one sample in a study of blood T cell repertoires in COVID-19. Repertoires were generated with immunoSEQ multiplex PCR, while TCRdb's copy carries only in-frame clones and drops some. Altogether 330,000 or so clones are present, 80% to 90% being singletons, with the ten largest covering 5% to 6%. Input material: PBMCs or T cells enriched from blood (not recorded which). The origin of the receptors is a man aged 30-40 years who had recovered from COVID-19. Each CDR3 is given with its conserved first and last residue. A D gene is named only where the DNA matches it firmly. Size values are once, few and many counts, or a class for expanded clones, and some rows have none.

>NA|TRBV19|NA|TRBJ2-1
CATQSGFFWNEQFF
TGTGCCACCCAGTCGGGGTTTTTCTGGAATGAGCAGTTCTTC
>NA|TRBV5-6|TRBD1|TRBJ2-1
CASSLVGTGGNEQFF
TGTGCCAGCAGCTTGGTCGGGACAGGGGGCAATGAGCAGTTCTTC
>NA|TRBV7-9|TRBD1|TRBJ1-1
CASSFEQGLDTEAFF
TGTGCCAGCAGCTTTGAACAGGGGTTGGACACTGAAGCTTTCTTT
>NA|TRBV9|TRBD2|TRBJ2-7
CASSVSGGANEQYF
TGTGCCAGCAGCGTTAGCGGGGGGGCCAACGAGCAGTACTTC
>NA|TRBV5-1|TRBD1|TRBJ1-1
CASSPRSGTGGPGAWNTEAFF
TGCGCCAGCAGCCCACGCTCCGGGACAGGGGGACCGGGAGCATGGAACACTGAAGCTTTCTTT
>NA|TRBV4-1|NA|TRBJ1-1
CASSQAGRGNTEAFF
TGCGCCAGCAGCCAAGCAGGCAGGGGGAACACTGAAGCTTTCTTT
>NA|TRBV19|NA|TRBJ2-3
CASTWGQGDTQYF
TGTGCCAGTACCTGGGGGCAGGGAGATACGCAGTATTTT
>NA|TRBV5-4|TRBD2|TRBJ2-5
CASSLFGGGPETQYF
TGTGCCAGCAGCTTGTTCGGGGGGGGCCCCGAGACCCAGTACTTC
>NA|TRBV19|TRBD1|TRBJ2-2
CASTLGQGHGELFF
TGTGCCAGTACTTTGGGACAGGGGCACGGGGAGCTGTTTTTT
>NA|TRBV6-5|NA|TRBJ1-1
CASWGSMNTEAFF
TGTGCCAGCTGGGGCAGCATGAACACTGAAGCTTTCTTT
>NA|TRBV6-6|TRBD1|TRBJ1-3
CASSPDRVGNTIYF
TGTGCCAGCAGCCCCGACAGGGTTGGAAACACCATATATTTT
>NA|TRBV18|TRBD2|TRBJ2-2
CASSPRLAGGNTGELFF
TGTGCCAGCTCACCACGACTAGCGGGGGGAAACACCGGGGAGCTGTTTTTT
>NA|TRBV11-3|TRBD1|TRBJ2-1
CASSLGGTGRNEQFF
TGTGCCAGCAGCTTAGGAGGGACAGGGAGGAATGAGCAGTTCTTC
>NA|TRBV7-2|NA|TRBJ1-3
CASSLGPGPGNTIYF
TGTGCCAGCAGCTTAGGTCCAGGGCCAGGAAACACCATATATTTT
>NA|TRBV3-1/TRBV3-2|TRBD1|TRBJ1-5
CASSPDRVSNQPQHF
TGTGCCAGCAGCCCGGACAGGGTGAGCAATCAGCCCCAGCATTTT
>NA|TRBV7-8|TRBD1|TRBJ1-6
CASSQRGQGSYNSPLHF
TGTGCCAGCAGCCAGAGAGGACAGGGTTCCTATAATTCACCCCTCCACTTT
>NA|TRBV6-6|NA|TRBJ2-2
CASTNSLTTGELFF
TGTGCCAGCACCAACAGCTTAACCACCGGGGAGCTGTTTTTT
>once|TRBV19|NA|TRBJ2-6
CASSPTGANVLTF
TGTGCCAGTAGTCCTACTGGGGCCAACGTCCTGACTTTC
>NA|TRBV6-4|NA|TRBJ1-5
CASSDSRQTNNQPQHF
TGTGCCAGCAGTGACTCCCGGCAGACTAATAATCAGCCCCAGCATTTT
>NA|TRBV19|NA|TRBJ1-1
CASSIERNEAFF
TGTGCCAGTAGTATAGAGAGGAATGAAGCTTTCTTT
>NA|TRBV7-9|NA|TRBJ1-5
CASSLATANQPQHF
TGTGCCAGCAGCTTAGCCACAGCCAATCAGCCCCAGCATTTT
>NA|TRBV7-6|NA|TRBJ2-5
CASSLLQGRWQETQYF
TGTGCCAGCAGCTTATTACAGGGCCGGTGGCAAGAGACCCAGTACTTC
>NA|TRBV4-1|TRBD2|TRBJ2-1
CASSQVGGGYNEQFF
TGCGCCAGCAGCCAAGTGGGGGGGGGCTACAATGAGCAGTTCTTC
>once|TRBV7-9|NA|TRBJ2-1
CASSPFGGGPYNEQFF
TGTGCCAGCAGCCCTTTTGGGGGGGGGCCGTACAATGAGCAGTTCTTC
>NA|TRBV19|NA|TRBJ2-3
CASSIDPYTDTQYF
TGTGCCAGTAGTATAGATCCCTACACAGATACGCAGTATTTT
>few|TRBV4-1|NA|TRBJ2-7
CASSQEDHEGVSYEQYF
TGCGCCAGCAGCCAAGAGGATCATGAGGGGGTCTCCTACGAGCAGTACTTC
>NA|TRBV4-1|TRBD1|TRBJ1-1
CASSQRDRGVTEAFF
TGCGCCAGCAGCCAAAGGGACAGGGGTGTAACTGAAGCTTTCTTT
>NA|TRBV10-3|TRBD1|TRBJ2-3
CAISEAGQGKTDTQYF
TGTGCCATCAGTGAGGCGGGACAGGGGAAAACAGATACGCAGTATTTT
>few|TRBV18|NA|TRBJ2-7
CASSPSQVTYEQYF
TGTGCCAGCTCACCGAGTCAGGTGACCTACGAGCAGTACTTC
>NA|TRBV2|NA|TRBJ1-1
CASRRTWNTEAFF
TGTGCCAGCAGAAGAACTTGGAACACTGAAGCTTTCTTT
>NA|TRBV10-3|TRBD1|TRBJ1-6
CAIRGISTGGSYNSPLHF
TGTGCCATCAGGGGAATTTCGACAGGGGGCTCCTATAATTCACCCCTCCACTTT
>NA|TRBV25-1|TRBD1|TRBJ1-4
CASRGGTGVPNEKLFF
TGTGCCAGCAGGGGCGGGACAGGGGTTCCTAATGAAAAACTGTTTTTT
>NA|TRBV28|TRBD2|TRBJ2-1
CASSDAGTSGAHEQFF
TGTGCCAGCAGTGACGCCGGGACTAGCGGGGCTCATGAGCAGTTCTTC
>NA|TRBV28|TRBD1|TRBJ1-2
CASSPQGTGAANYGYTF
TGTGCCAGCAGTCCGCAAGGGACAGGGGCAGCTAACTATGGCTACACCTTC
>NA|TRBV14|TRBD1|TRBJ1-4
CASSQMGQGVVDEKLFF
TGTGCCAGCAGCCAGATGGGACAGGGGGTGGTCGATGAAAAACTGTTTTTT
>NA|TRBV10-3|NA|TRBJ2-6
CAISEATGDPSGANVLTF
TGTGCCATCAGTGAGGCGACAGGAGACCCCTCTGGGGCCAACGTCCTGACTTTC
>NA|TRBV11-2|NA|TRBJ1-1
CASSLNRVGAAFF
TGTGCCAGCAGCTTAAATCGGGTGGGGGCCGCTTTCTTT
>NA|TRBV20-1|NA|TRBJ1-6
CSAKPNSPLHF
TGCAGTGCCAAGCCTAATTCACCCCTCCACTTT
>NA|TRBV29-1|TRBD1|TRBJ1-1
CSVVGTGAGTEAFF
TGCAGCGTTGTAGGGACAGGGGCGGGCACTGAAGCTTTCTTT
>once|TRBV7-8|NA|TRBJ2-3
CASSLGLLVGGSTDTQYF
TGTGCCAGCAGCTTGGGGCTCCTAGTGGGAGGTAGCACAGATACGCAGTATTTT
>NA|TRBV6-5|NA|TRBJ1-4
CASSYSEEGTNEKLFF
TGTGCCAGCAGTTACTCAGAAGAGGGAACTAATGAAAAACTGTTTTTT
>NA|TRBV7-9|NA|TRBJ1-6
CASRTASGNSPLHF
TGTGCCAGCAGGACAGCCTCCGGTAATTCACCCCTCCACTTT
>NA|TRBV5-5|TRBD2|TRBJ2-4
CASSLAASGGFLRAKNIQYF
TGTGCCAGCAGCTTGGCGGCTAGCGGGGGGTTCTTACGAGCCAAAAACATTCAGTACTTC
>NA|TRBV2|TRBD1|TRBJ1-1
CASRTGGFNTEAFF
TGTGCCAGCAGGACAGGGGGCTTTAACACTGAAGCTTTCTTT